This is a list of T cell receptor beta chains from one sample in a study of Graves' ophthalmopathy and Graves' hyperthyroidism. TCRdb passed the multiplex PCR reads through MiXCR, listing each CDR3 protein once. The data hold a few hundred thousand distinct CDR3 sequences, with roughly 20% observed a single time. Sequencing was done on a sample of peripheral blood. Every receptor here comes from a woman under 30 with stable Graves' hyperthyroidism. CDR3s include the opening cysteine and the closing phenylalanine or tryptophan. D genes are given only for firm matches. The size field is filled for only some rows; it gives once, few, many or a size class.

d_gene	v_gene	abundance	len	j_gene	CDR3aa	CDR3nt
-	TRBV28	many	13	TRBJ1-1	CASRLGGSPEAFF	TGTGCCAGCAGATTAGGAGGGTCGCCTGAAGCTTTCTTT
TRBD2	TRBV7-2	-	23	TRBJ2-7	CASSLPTGLDLAGGHETSYEQYF	TGTGCCAGCAGCCTTCCCACCGGCTTAGATCTAGCGGGAGGCCACGAAACCTCCTACGAGCAGTACTTC
-	TRBV2	many	14	TRBJ1-2	CASSERQEVYGYTF	TGTGCCAGCAGTGAAAGACAGGAGGTCTATGGCTACACCTTC
TRBD1	TRBV6-1	-	14	TRBJ1-6	CASGRTGANSPLHF	TGTGCCAGCGGAAGGACAGGGGCGAATTCACCCCTCCACTTT
-	TRBV28	many	13	TRBJ2-5	CASSQDYQETQYF	TGTGCCAGCAGTCAAGACTACCAAGAGACCCAGTACTTC
TRBD1	TRBV5-1	many	15	TRBJ1-2	CTSSLETGGSYGYTF	TGCACCAGCAGCTTGGAGACAGGGGGCTCCTATGGCTACACCTTC
-	TRBV28	many	12	TRBJ1-1	CASSEPGDEAFF	TGTGCCAGCAGTGAACCTGGGGATGAAGCTTTCTTT
TRBD1	TRBV6-5	-	13	TRBJ1-2	CASKLDRVDGYTF	TGTGCTAGCAAGTTGGACAGGGTAGACGGCTACACCTTC
-	TRBV7-8	many	17	TRBJ2-7	CASSLVVRDKSFYEQYF	TGTGCCAGCAGCTTAGTAGTACGGGACAAATCGTTCTACGAACAGTACTTC
TRBD2	TRBV5-1	-	15	TRBJ2-7	CASSSLAGVSNEQYF	TGCGCCAGCAGCTCCCTAGCGGGAGTGTCTAATGAGCAGTACTTC
-	TRBV9	many	14	TRBJ1-1	CASSVGTGNTEAFF	TGTGCCAGCAGCGTGGGGACGGGGAACACTGAAGCTTTCTTT
-	TRBV2	many	14	TRBJ1-1	CASTRESMNTEAFF	TGTGCCAGCACTAGGGAGTCAATGAACACTGAAGCTTTCTTT
-	TRBV3-1	few	15	TRBJ2-7	CASSQGLEHGYEQYF	TGTGCCAGCAGCCAGGGCCTAGAGCACGGCTACGAGCAGTACTTC
TRBD2	TRBV29-1	-	18	TRBJ2-7	CSVPRVRTSQSSSYEQYF	TGCAGCGTTCCAAGAGTAAGGACTAGTCAATCAAGCTCCTACGAGCAGTACTTC
-	TRBV6-1	many	11	TRBJ1-6	CASRENSPLHF	TGTGCCAGCAGGGAGAATTCACCCCTCCACTTT
TRBD1	TRBV30	few	14	TRBJ1-1	CAWIRQGTGTEAFF	TGTGCCTGGATCAGACAGGGGACGGGCACTGAAGCTTTCTTT
-	TRBV27	many	13	TRBJ2-2	CASSLLGFGELFF	TGTGCCAGCAGTTTATTAGGGTTCGGGGAGCTGTTTTTT
-	TRBV7-3	many	14	TRBJ1-1	CASSLRPGGAEAFF	TGTGCCAGCAGCTTAAGGCCTGGGGGCGCTGAAGCTTTCTTT
-	TRBV6-1	many	16	TRBJ1-5	CASSESLEDNNQPQHF	TGTGCCAGCAGTGAAAGTCTAGAGGACAATAATCAGCCCCAGCATTTT
TRBD2	TRBV20-1	many	15	TRBJ2-2	CSASRLAGDTGELFF	TGCAGTGCTAGCCGCCTAGCGGGAGATACCGGGGAGCTGTTTTTT
-	TRBV13	many	17	TRBJ2-7	CASPTGHCPLGSYEQYF	TGTGCCAGCCCAACAGGTCATTGCCCCTTGGGCTCCTACGAGCAGTACTTC
TRBD1	TRBV6-5	many	14	TRBJ1-1	CASRQTGVYTEAFF	TGTGCCAGCCGCCAGACAGGGGTCTACACTGAAGCTTTCTTT
TRBD1	TRBV7-6	-	15	TRBJ1-1	CASSLARGPNTEAFF	TGTGCCAGCAGCCTAGCTAGGGGGCCGAACACTGAAGCTTTCTTT
TRBD1	TRBV6-1	once	15	TRBJ2-7	CASSDGRTGFYEQYF	TGTGCCAGCAGTGACGGAAGGACAGGGTTCTACGAGCAGTACTTC
-	TRBV20-1	many	14	TRBJ1-2	CSARATSRAYGYTF	TGCAGTGCTAGAGCGACCTCCCGGGCCTATGGCTACACCTTC
-	TRBV7-9	-	14	TRBJ1-1	CASSYPAGNTEAFF	TGTGCCAGCAGCTACCCTGCAGGGAACACTGAAGCTTTCTTT
-	TRBV12-3/TRBV12-4	many	13	TRBJ2-2	CASSFWDSGELFF	TGTGCCAGCAGTTTTTGGGATTCCGGGGAGCTGTTTTTT
TRBD2	TRBV3-1	many	18	TRBJ2-7	CASSQEPSGKVLVYEQYF	TGTGCCAGCAGCCAAGAACCTAGCGGGAAGGTTCTTGTCTACGAGCAGTACTTC
-	TRBV20-1	many	15	TRBJ1-1	CSGGSSPFLNTEAFF	TGCAGTGGGGGGTCGTCCCCCTTTTTGAACACTGAAGCTTTCTTT
TRBD1	TRBV6-1	once	14	TRBJ2-5	CASNLQGDSETQYF	TGTGCCAGCAATCTACAGGGGGATTCGGAGACCCAGTACTTC
-	TRBV12-3/TRBV12-4	many	14	TRBJ1-2	CASSLISASYGYTF	TGTGCCAGCAGTTTAATTTCAGCTTCCTATGGCTACACCTTC
-	TRBV29-1	many	15	TRBJ2-5	CSAVYGKRPRGTQYF	TGCAGCGCTGTATATGGAAAGCGGCCGCGCGGGACCCAGTACTTC
-	TRBV4-2	-	14	TRBJ2-7	CASSQDRPDYEQYF	TGTGCCAGCAGCCAAGATCGCCCCGACTACGAGCAGTACTTC
-	TRBV6-5	many	20	TRBJ1-6	CASSYSPGRVVNSFHSPLHF	TGTGCCAGCAGTTACTCTCCGGGCAGGGTCGTAAATTCGTTTCATTCACCCCTCCACTTT
-	TRBV7-8	many	14	TRBJ2-5	CASSFDRSQETQYF	TGTGCCAGCAGCTTCGACAGATCTCAAGAGACCCAGTACTTC
-	TRBV24-1	-	13	TRBJ1-1	CATSASAYTEAFF	TGTGCCACCAGTGCTTCGGCCTACACTGAAGCTTTCTTT
TRBD2	TRBV20-1	-	14	TRBJ2-7	CSARLAGRSYEQYF	TGCAGTGCTAGACTAGCGGGACGGTCGTACGAGCAGTACTTC
-	TRBV3-1	many	17	TRBJ2-7	CASSRFGHSSTTYEQYF	TGTGCCAGCAGTCGTTTCGGACATTCATCTACTACCTACGAGCAGTACTTC
-	TRBV5-6	few	16	TRBJ2-5	CASSLVLAGYQETQYF	TGTGCCAGCAGCTTGGTCTTAGCCGGGTACCAAGAGACCCAGTACTTC
-	TRBV6-2/TRBV6-3	many	14	TRBJ1-1	CASSLTETNTEAFF	TGTGCCAGCAGTTTGACAGAGACCAACACTGAAGCTTTCTTT